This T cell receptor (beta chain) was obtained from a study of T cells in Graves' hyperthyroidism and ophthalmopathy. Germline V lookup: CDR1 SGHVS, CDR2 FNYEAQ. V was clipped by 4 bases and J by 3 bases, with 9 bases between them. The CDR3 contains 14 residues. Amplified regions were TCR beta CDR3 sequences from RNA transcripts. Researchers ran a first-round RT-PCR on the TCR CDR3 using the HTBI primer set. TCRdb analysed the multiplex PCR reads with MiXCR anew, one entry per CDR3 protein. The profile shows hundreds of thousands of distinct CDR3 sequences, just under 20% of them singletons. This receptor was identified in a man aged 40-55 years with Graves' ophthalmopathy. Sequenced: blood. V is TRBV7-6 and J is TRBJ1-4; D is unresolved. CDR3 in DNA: TGTGCCAGCAGCTCCCGGGGAGCTAATGAAAAACTGTTTTTT. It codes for CASSSRGANEKLFF.